This T cell receptor (beta chain) was obtained from a study of sequential checkpoint blockade in melanoma. Background on the study: First-line arms were nivolumab then ipilimumab, or the reverse, randomized 1:1. Each arm's sequence ended with maintenance nivolumab.

Method: immunoSEQ multiplex PCR; TCRdb's copy keeps in-frame clones and lacks some. The data hold some 16,000 clones, with roughly three quarters observed a single time. Treatment reported: randomized to nivolumab then ipilimumab (arm A) or the reverse (arm B). Patients had received no earlier DNA-damaging chemotherapy. Sorted cells were live CD3+CD8+, lacking CD19 and CD56, from PBMCs. Germline V gives CDR1 SGHTA, CDR2 FQGNSA. The CDR3 runs to 16 residues. The receptor was derived from a human donor with melanoma. This sequence joins TRBV7-2 and TRBJ2-5; a weak D match, TRBD1 (6 bases). The J call may be wrong; the DNA end is better matched by TRBJ2-7. The specimen comprised CD8+ T cells sorted from blood (inferred from file names), sampled from a patient given nivolumab and ipilimumab in sequence. The CDR3 sequence is CASSLDRDTPYYEQYF. The CDR3 DNA is TGTGCCAGCAGCCTTGACCGGGACACACCATACTACGAGCAGTACTTC.